These 7 T cell receptor beta chains share one sample of origin, sequenced in a study of blood T cell repertoires in COVID-19. Generated by immunoSEQ multiplex PCR, the TCRdb table keeps only in-frame clones and is missing some. The sample consists of about 230,000 clones, about nine tenths of them appearing once. The source material was peripheral blood. All receptors come from a man aged 45-60 years with COVID-19, enrolled during active disease.

The chain is built from TRBV4-1 and TRBJ2-3; 8 nucleotides agree with TRBD2. CDR1 and CDR2 (germline): MGHRA, YSYEKL. There are 16 residues in the CDR3. With 1 base clipped from V and 7 bases from J, the junction kept 10 bases outside the gene matches. The CDR3, as DNA: TGCGCCAGCAGCCAAGTCCTGGCGGGAGGTGGGAATACGCAGTATTTT. This encodes CASSQVLAGGGNTQYF.

This clone is a singleton in its sample. This chain connects TRBV2 to TRBJ1-6; the D gene is possibly TRBD1 (5 bases). With 5 bases removed from V and 6 bases from J, the gap between germline ends came to 11 bases. The V gene's germline CDR1 is SNHLY and CDR2 FYNNEI. This CDR3 has 14 residues. This CDR3 reads CASSRQYSNSPLHF. As DNA, the CDR3 is TGTGCCAGCAGTCGACAGTATAGTAATTCACCCCTCCACTTT.

This clone came up once. This sequence joins TRBV19 and TRBJ2-3; 7 bases align to TRBD2. This CDR3 is 18 amino acids long. V lost 4 bases and J lost 4; bases outside the gene matches: 17. CDR1 LNHDA and CDR2 SQIVND come from the germline V gene (reference sequence). This CDR3 reads CASSKAGWGRAQSDTQYF. CDR3 coding DNA: TGTGCCAGTAGTAAGGCGGGGTGGGGGAGGGCCCAATCAGATACGCAGTATTTT.

The chain couples TRBV10-3 to TRBJ2-1; a weak D match, TRBD1 (5 bases). Germline CDR1 and CDR2: ENHRY and SYGVKD. The CDR3 contains 16 residues. Trimming shortened V by 3 bases and J by 1 base, and 13 bases separated the two germline ends. CDR3 nucleotide sequence: TGTGCCATCAGTGACCTAACAGGTTCGTCCTACAATGAGCAGTTCTTC. Its translation is CAISDLTGSSYNEQFF.

The V call is TRBV28, the J call TRBJ1-5; D is unresolved. This CDR3 contains 12 residues. V dropped 8 bases and J dropped 0 bases, with 5 bases sitting between them. CDR1 and CDR2 from the germline V gene are MDHEN and SYDVKM. For the CDR3, the DNA is TGTGCCAGCTCCCATAGCAATCAGCCCCAGCATTTT. It encodes CASSHSNQPQHF.

J is TRBJ1-2 and V is TRBV5-5; D perhaps matches TRBD1 (5 bases). The CDR3 runs 13 residues. V lost 4 bases and J 7 bases, leaving 14 bases between the germline ends. Germline CDR1 SGHKS, CDR2 YYEKEE (reference sequence). The CDR3: CASSTTDASGYTF. The DNA of the CDR3 is TGTGCCAGCAGCACGACAGATGCGAGTGGCTACACCTTC. Combining the CDR3 with reference TRBV5-5 and TRBJ1-2 gives the whole variable domain DAGVTQSPTHLIKTRGQQVTLRCSPISGHKSVSWYQQVLGQGPQFIFQYYEKEERGRGNFPDRFSARQFPNYSSELNVNALLLGDSALYLCASSTTDASGYTFGSGTRLTVV.

The gene calls are TRBV3-1 (or the pseudogene TRBV3-2) and TRBJ1-1; D is possibly TRBD1 (6 bases). The ends were cut back, 1 base at V and 6 bases at J, with 12 bases in the middle. CDR3 length: 14 amino acids. Germline lookup yields CDR1 LGHDT and CDR2 YNNKEL (reference sequence). CDR3 region: CASSQGTGPAEAFF. CDR3 bases: TGTGCCAGCAGCCAAGGAACAGGGCCCGCTGAAGCTTTCTTT.